The clone carrying this TCR beta chain was observed many times. The data originate from a study of T cells in Graves' hyperthyroidism and ophthalmopathy. What was amplified from RNA transcripts were TCR beta CDR3 regions. The HTBI set primed first-round TCR CDR3 RT-PCR. TCRdb recomputed calls from the multiplex PCR reads with MiXCR, one row per CDR3 protein. The table includes approximately 270,000 distinct CDR3 sequences, just over 14% detected once. Exclusion of patients followed from uncontrolled infection, other autoimmune disease, pregnancy or lactation. The J segment lost 13 bases and the V segment lost 7 bases, leaving 11 bases of the junction unmatched. The CDR3 totals 12 residues.

The chain combines TRBV12-3 or TRBV12-4 with TRBJ2-3; 7 bases map to TRBD2. This TCR was sampled from a woman aged 40 to 50 with Graves' hyperthyroidism that later progressed to Graves' ophthalmopathy. Sequencing was carried out using blood. The CDR3 protein is CASTDGGGLEYF. DNA for the CDR3: TGTGCCAGCACCGATGGGGGGGGACTGGAGTATTTT.